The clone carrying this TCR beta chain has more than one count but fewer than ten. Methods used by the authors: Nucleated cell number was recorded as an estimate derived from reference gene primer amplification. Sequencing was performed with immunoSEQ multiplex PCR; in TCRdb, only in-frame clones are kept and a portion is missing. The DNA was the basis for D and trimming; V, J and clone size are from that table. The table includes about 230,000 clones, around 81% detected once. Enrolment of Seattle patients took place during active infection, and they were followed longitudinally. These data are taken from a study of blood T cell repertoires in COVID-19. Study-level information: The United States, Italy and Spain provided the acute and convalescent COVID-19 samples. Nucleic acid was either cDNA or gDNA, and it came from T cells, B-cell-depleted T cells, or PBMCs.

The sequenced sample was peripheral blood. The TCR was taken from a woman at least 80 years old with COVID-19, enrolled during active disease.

In nucleotides, the CDR3 is TGTGCCAGCAGCAAACAGGGAAGGACTGAAGCTTTCTTT. This translates into CASSKQGRTEAFF. The chain recombines TRBV6-5 with TRBJ1-1; maybe TRBD1 (6 bases). The V and J ends lost 6 bases and 5 bases respectively, with 13 bases between them. This CDR3 spans 13 amino acids. Germline loops: CDR1 MNHEY, CDR2 SVGAGI.